This record covers a single T cell receptor beta chain. The antigen it recognizes is unknown. Base qualities are not at hand, and no much larger clone is one base apart. Synthesis of TCR cDNA relied on 5'RACE template switching, a step that introduced a universal primer site along with unique molecular identifiers. Priming for cDNA synthesis came from both the TCR alpha and TCR beta constant segments. Two PCR steps were used to amplify libraries, with sample barcodes and sequencing adapters being added in the second step. Sequencing of libraries was performed on Illumina HiSeq 2500 (2x100 bp) or NovaSeq (2x150 bp). On the authors' methods: MIGEC handled demultiplexing of reads and collapsing into UMI consensus sequences, while MiXCR performed V(D)J alignment. Vaccine-responding clonotypes were defined with edgeR using replicate PBMC samples, requiring FDR below 0.01 and a log2 fold change above 5 up to day 15. Each bulk clonotype was labeled CD4 or CD8 based on which sequenced repertoire, CD4 or CD8, contained the clonotype at higher abundance. TCRdb cleaned the public reads at Q25 with fastp, built clones with MiXCR and kept in-frame beta chains. Entries are consolidated by CDR3 protein sequence, retaining the most common genes and DNA. What appears here as the V and J calls and clone size reflects TCRdb's work, not the paper's. The sample table contains over 300,000 distinct CDR3 sequences; only one count was recorded for around 6.8% of them. Of the sample, 15% to 20% falls within the top ten clones.

CDR1 and CDR2 are read off the germline V gene as SGHRS and YFSETQ. The CDR3 runs 12 residues from the cysteine to the phenylalanine. Left in the record is the CDR3 DNA by itself, 36 bases read in frame from the first base. V lost 5 bases and J lost 4 bases; the stretch between them is 9 bases long. The sample belongs to a study of T cells after yellow fever vaccination (dated by TCRdb to between 2017 and 2020). For the wider study: The SMART-Seq v4 Ultra Low Input RNA kit was used to prepare libraries from fractions with low cell numbers. The cohort comprised two healthy male donors, one aged 18 to 29 and one aged 30 to 40 years. Blood samples were taken at several timepoints before and after primary and secondary immunization, and bulk PBMC replicates and cell subsets were isolated. To follow T-cell clones before and after both primary and booster YFV17D yellow fever vaccination, bulk TCR alpha and beta repertoires underwent longitudinal sequencing.

The research as a whole found: Compared with the primary T-cell response, the secondary T-cell response was faster but weaker, reaching its peak on day 5 rather than on day 15. A small share of clonotypes was detected in both CD4 and CD8 compartments, with the overlap likely arising from convergent recombination. The study included only a couple of donors, which limits how far the findings can be generalized. FACS-sorted repertoires could contain abundant contaminating clonotypes from the bulk population, so computational filtering was required. Most clones expanded after primary vaccination were re-detected after the booster (just under 97% of CD4 and roughly 87% of CD8), suggesting broad memory maintenance.

The treatment or condition label corresponds to: live attenuated yellow fever vaccine strain. At each blood-draw timepoint, two biological replicates of bulk PBMCs were collected. PBMCs were isolated from peripheral blood using a standard Ficoll-Paque protocol. TriZol was used to extract RNA from bulk PBMCs, CD4 and CD8 fractions, and dextramer-positive and dextramer-negative fractions. The sequence links TRBV5-1 to TRBJ1-2, with the D segment identity uncertain. This sequence was found in a man in his late teens or twenties who received the YFV17D yellow fever vaccine. This specimen consisted of PBMCs, obtained about 49 days after the first yellow fever vaccination. For the CDR3, the sequence is CASRAEGYGYTF. Read as DNA, the sequence is TGCGCCAGCAGGGCGGAAGGCTATGGCTACACCTTC.